The 4 T cell receptor beta chains below come from one sample, sequenced in a study of read filtering for tumor transcriptome and immune sequencing. From about 400 ng of RNA, a library with molecular barcoded alpha/delta and beta/gamma adaptors was made. TCRdb independently ran MiXCR on the reads; one entry per CDR3 protein. The table has roughly 130,000 distinct CDR3 sequences, under 15% seen once. The sequenced sample consisted of a population of CD138-negative cells sorted from bone marrow. Every receptor here comes from a donor at least 40 years old with multiple myeloma.

This clonotype has ten or more counts. The chain combines TRBV19 with TRBJ2-2; 7 bases line up with TRBD1. Germline loops: CDR1 LNHDA, CDR2 SQIVND (reference sequence). The V and J ends lost 6 bases and 0 bases, in that order; junction bases with no gene match: 7. This CDR3 comprises 16 residues. DNA for the CDR3: TGTGCCAGTAGGCTACCGGGACAGCCGAACACCGGGGAGCTGTTTTTT. Its protein product is CASRLPGQPNTGELFF.

The table lists this clonotype with many counts. The chain joins TRBV6-5 to TRBJ2-3; a weak D match, TRBD2 (5 bases). The germline V gene has CDR1 MNHEY and CDR2 SVGAGI. The CDR3 contains 16 residues. V lost 5 bases, J lost 3 bases, and 18 bases lay in between. The CDR3 reads CASSPAVRVPTDTQYF. The CDR3 nucleotides read TGTGCCAGCAGTCCCGCCGTGAGGGTACCTACAGATACGCAGTATTTT.

This clonotype appeared many times. V usage is TRBV4-1 and J usage is TRBJ2-3; 9 bases fit TRBD2. The trim removed 7 bases at V and 6 bases at J, leaving 14 bases unmatched. This CDR3 has 16 amino acids. CDR1 is MGHRA and CDR2 is YSYEKL in the germline V gene. The CDR3 spells CASTPVRGGVRDTQYF. The DNA for the CDR3 is TGCGCCAGCACCCCGGTTCGCGGGGGGGTACGGGATACGCAGTATTTT.

In this sample, this clonotype turned up many times. The V gene is TRBV20-1, the J gene TRBJ1-1; TRBD1 might be the D (5 bases). The germline CDR1 and CDR2 sequences are DFQATT and SNEGSKA (reference sequence). CDR3 length: 14 residues. The V gene lost 2 bases and the J gene lost 1 base, with 11 bases spanning the gap. The DNA of the CDR3 is TGCAGTGCTAGACGGGACGGTACGAACACTGAAGCTTTCTTT. It specifies CSARRDGTNTEAFF.